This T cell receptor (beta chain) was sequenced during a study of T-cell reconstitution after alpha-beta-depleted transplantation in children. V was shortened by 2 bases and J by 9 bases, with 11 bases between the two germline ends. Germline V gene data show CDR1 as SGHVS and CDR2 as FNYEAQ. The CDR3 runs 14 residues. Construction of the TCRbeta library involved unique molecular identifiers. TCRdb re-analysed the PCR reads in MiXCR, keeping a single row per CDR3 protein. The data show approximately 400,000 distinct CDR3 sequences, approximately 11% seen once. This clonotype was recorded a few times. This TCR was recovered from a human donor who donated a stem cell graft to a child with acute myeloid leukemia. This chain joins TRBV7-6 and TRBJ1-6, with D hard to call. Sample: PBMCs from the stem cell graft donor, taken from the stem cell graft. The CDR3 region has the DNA TGTGCCAGCAGCTTATACTCTGAGGGTTCACCCCTCCACTTT. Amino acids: CASSLYSEGSPLHF.